This T cell receptor (beta chain) was identified during a study of T cell repertoires in cytomegalovirus infection. Study-wide context: In public TCR beta signatures, there were indications of both CMV infection and matching HLA type.

Study outcomes and limitations: CMV carriers having the relevant HLA were flagged by cumulative public TCR beta family frequency. CMV-specific HLA-C-restricted TCR beta clonotypes dominated the ex vivo response.

Per germline, CDR1 MDHEN and CDR2 SYDVKM. This CDR3 spans 17 amino acids. The germline V and J ends were trimmed by 2 bases and 1 base, with 14 bases remaining between them. In its sample, this clonotype was seen a few times. The antigen is not known. One entry per CDR3 protein, called by TCRdb with MiXCR from the reads. The sample has hundreds of thousands of distinct CDR3 sequences, approximately 24% seen once. The sequenced sample consisted of CD8+ T cells from PBMCs. This TCR derives from a human donor in good health (CMV status not recorded). Some clones in this sample may be carry-over from other donors' samples. The J gene is TRBJ2-2, the V gene TRBV28; D gene uncertain. The CDR3 DNA reads as TGTGCCAGCAGTTTAGTGGCACCTGAAGGGAACACCGGGGAGCTGTTTTTT. It is translated as CASSLVAPEGNTGELFF.